This TCR beta chain derives from a study of blood T cell repertoires in COVID-19. This CDR3 region has 13 residues. V was shortened by 7 bases and J by 3 bases, with 13 bases between the two germline ends. The germline V gene has CDR1 SGHDN and CDR2 FVKESK. Participant ages covered roughly 18 to 89 years across 20 to 30 US areas. Profiling relied on immunoSEQ multiplex PCR, and the TCRdb table lists in-frame clones only, not all of them. The table lists about 200,000 clones, about nine tenths of them singletons. This sequence originates from a woman aged 30 to 39 who had recovered from COVID-19. Material: PBMCs or T cells enriched from blood (not recorded which). The chain uses TRBV14 and TRBJ2-7, with TRBD1 as a possible D gene (5 bases). This CDR3 reads CASNAGYHYEQYF. The CDR3 nucleotides are TGTGCCAGCAACGCAGGGTACCACTACGAGCAGTACTTC.